This T cell receptor (beta chain) appears in the sequencing data of a study of CD8 T cells in ankylosing spondylitis. Study-wide findings and caveats: Made up of eight highly homologous variants, a TCR beta motif appeared characteristic of ankylosing spondylitis blood. CD8+ by phenotype, disease-linked clones were relatively rare in peripheral blood.

With regard to this clonotype: Its specificity is not known.

The trim removed 0 bases at V and 1 base at J, leaving 5 bases unmatched. The CDR3 covers 16 residues. Germline loops: CDR1 SGHRS, CDR2 YFSETQ. With molecular barcodes, quantitative 5'-RACE was used to make the TCR beta libraries. Via MiXCR, TCRdb re-called the 5' RACE reads, giving one row per CDR3 protein. Among more than 400,000 distinct CDR3 sequences listed, approximately 5.3% were seen once. Sequenced material: blood, either unsorted or a sorted T cell fraction (not recorded which). The origin of this receptor is a male donor with ankylosing spondylitis. The chain employs TRBV5-1 and TRBJ2-7, with 9 nucleotides matching TRBD1. The chain's CDR3 is CASSLDGTGRSYEQYF. The DNA for the CDR3 is TGCGCCAGCAGCTTGGACGGGACAGGGAGGTCCTACGAGCAGTACTTC. Full variable domain (remainder filled in from reference TRBV5-1 and TRBJ2-7): KAGVTQTPRYLIKTRGQQVTLSCSPISGHRSVSWYQQTPGQGLQFLFEYFSETQRNKGNFPGRFSGRQFSNSRSEMNVSTLELGDSALYLCASSLDGTGRSYEQYFGPGTRLTVT.